The 5 T cell receptor beta chains below were found in one sample sequenced in a study of T cells in Graves' hyperthyroidism and ophthalmopathy. The investigators amplified TCR beta CDR3 regions from RNA transcripts. Researchers ran a first-round RT-PCR on the TCR CDR3 using the HTBI primer set. TCRdb re-called the multiplex PCR reads through MiXCR, storing one row per CDR3 protein. This sample carries a few hundred thousand distinct CDR3 sequences, about a fifth of them seen once, and the ten largest clones take 3.7%. Sequenced material: blood. These receptors were obtained from a woman younger than 30 with Graves' hyperthyroidism.

This CDR3 reads CASSMAGTDYEQYF. CDR3 DNA: TGCGCCAGCAGCATGGCCGGGACAGACTACGAGCAGTACTTC. The rearrangement joins TRBV5-1 to TRBJ2-7; 7 nucleotides align to TRBD1. The length of the CDR3 is 14 residues. The V gene's germline CDR1 is SGHRS and CDR2 YFSETQ. V shed 4 bases and J 3 bases; nucleotides not matched to a gene: 7.

This clonotype came up many times. The rearrangement joins TRBV4-1 to TRBJ2-5; D is ambiguous. The CDR3 consists of 17 residues. Germline CDR1 reads MGHRA; CDR2 reads YSYEKL. V was trimmed by 2 bases and J by 1 base, leaving 17 bases between them. For the CDR3, the DNA is TGCGCCAGCAGCCAAACGTTCTGGCGGTGGAGCCAAGAGACCCAGTACTTC. As protein: CASSQTFWRWSQETQYF.

As concerns this clonotype: This may be a read error, as it is one base from a much larger clone. The rearrangement uses TRBV2 and TRBJ2-5, with D unclear. Germline V CDR1 and CDR2: SNHLY, FYNNEI. This CDR3 spans 12 amino acids. CDR3 coding DNA: TGTGCCAGCAGTGTAGGCCAAGAGACCAAGTACTTC. Its translation: CASSVGQETKYF.

This clonotype was observed many times. The chain combines TRBV29-1 with TRBJ2-7; D is possibly TRBD1 (6 bases). Germline CDR1 reads SQVTM; CDR2 reads ANQGSEA. CDR3 length: 11 residues. Trimming removed 4 bases from V and 6 bases from J, with 10 bases in between. This chain's CDR3 is CSVAQGSEQYF. DNA of the CDR3: TGCAGCGTTGCGCAGGGGAGCGAGCAGTACTTC.

At least ten counts were recorded for this clonotype. V and J are TRBV11-3 and TRBJ2-7; 8 bases are a match to TRBD1. With 5 bases clipped from V and 7 bases from J, the junction kept 13 bases outside the gene matches. The CDR3 runs 15 residues. Per germline, CDR1 SGHNT and CDR2 YENEEA. CDR3 coding DNA: TGTGCCAGCAGCACCCGGACAGGGTTGCCCTCAGAGCAGTACTTC. This gives the protein CASSTRTGLPSEQYF. Together with reference TRBV11-3 and TRBJ2-7, the CDR3 gives the full variable domain: EAGVVQSPRYKIIEKKQPVAFWCNPISGHNTLYWYLQNLGQGPELLIRYENEEAVDDSQLPKDRFSAERLKGVDSTLKIQPAELGDSAVYLCASSTRTGLPSEQYFGPGTRLTVT.